Listed here are 7 T cell receptor beta chains from one sample, sequenced in a study of CD8 T cells in Susac syndrome. Random hexamers were used to reverse transcribe roughly 0.5 to 1 ug of RNA. From the immunoSEQ multiplex PCR reads, TCRdb called clonotypes with MiXCR, one entry per CDR3 protein. Among around 150,000 distinct CDR3 sequences listed, 85% to 95% were seen once. The sample was CD4+ T cells from PBMCs. The receptors stem from a human donor in good health.

The V and J genes are TRBV15 and TRBJ2-2; the D call may be TRBD1 or TRBD2 (5 bases each). The CDR3 extends over 15 amino acids. V was clipped by 6 bases and J by 0 bases, with 11 bases between them. Per germline, CDR1 LNHNV and CDR2 YYDKDF (reference sequence). The CDR3 here is CATSLGTPNTGELFF. The CDR3, as DNA: TGTGCCACCAGTCTCGGGACGCCGAACACCGGGGAGCTGTTTTTT.

This chain uses TRBV2 with TRBJ1-5, with 9 bases identical to TRBD1. After removal of 6 bases from V and 11 bases from J, the junction contained 5 bases not matched to a gene. Germline V gene lookup returns CDR1 SNHLY and CDR2 FYNNEI. The CDR3 is made up of 12 amino acids. The CDR3 DNA sequence: TGTGCCAGCAGGGGGGACAGGGCTGCCCAGCATTTT. This sequence encodes CASRGDRAAQHF.

The chain links TRBV3-1 to TRBJ2-5; weak D call: TRBD1 (5 bases). Looked up from germline, CDR1 is LGHDT and CDR2 is YNNKEL (reference sequence). V was pared by 3 bases and J by 1 base, with 6 bases between. The CDR3 has 13 amino acids. The CDR3 here is CASSQTVQETQYF. As DNA, the CDR3 is TGTGCCAGCAGCCAGACAGTCCAAGAGACCCAGTACTTC.

In its sample, this clonotype was seen once. This chain joins TRBV18 and TRBJ1-5, with D hard to call. The CDR3 length is 14 residues. Deletions cut 3 bases from V and 2 bases from J, with 8 bases between. Germline V gene sequence: CDR1 KGHSH, CDR2 LQKENI. The CDR3 loop reads CASSPGGRNQPQHF. The CDR3 nucleotides read TGTGCCAGCTCACCGGGCGGACGCAATCAGCCCCAGCATTTT.

The V call is TRBV7-2, the J call TRBJ2-1; TRBD2 might be the D (6 bases). Germline CDR1 and CDR2: SGHTA and FQGNSA. Between the trimmed V and J ends, which lost 5 bases and 10 bases, there was a span of 15 bases. The CDR3 runs 13 residues. The CDR3: CASSPRLEGEQFF. CDR3 coding DNA: TGTGCCAGCAGCCCGAGACTAGAAGGGGAGCAGTTCTTC.

The gene calls are TRBV20-1 and TRBJ2-1, with 8 bases identical to TRBD2. The CDR3 consists of 18 residues. V was clipped by 2 bases and J by 0 bases; unmatched bases: 12. The germline gives CDR1 DFQATT, CDR2 SNEGSKA (reference sequence). CDR3 nucleotides: TGCAGTGCTAGACACCCTAGCGGGCCTATGAGCTCCTACAATGAGCAGTTCTTC. Its protein product is CSARHPSGPMSSYNEQFF.

The chain employs TRBV5-6 and TRBJ1-2; D is undetermined. Trimming took 2 bases from V and 8 from J, leaving 7 bases between them. Germline CDR1 is SGHDT and CDR2 is YYEEEE. CDR3 length: 11 amino acids. The CDR3 DNA reads as TGTGCCAGCAGCTTTCAAGGGGGCTACACCTTC. Its protein is CASSFQGGYTF.